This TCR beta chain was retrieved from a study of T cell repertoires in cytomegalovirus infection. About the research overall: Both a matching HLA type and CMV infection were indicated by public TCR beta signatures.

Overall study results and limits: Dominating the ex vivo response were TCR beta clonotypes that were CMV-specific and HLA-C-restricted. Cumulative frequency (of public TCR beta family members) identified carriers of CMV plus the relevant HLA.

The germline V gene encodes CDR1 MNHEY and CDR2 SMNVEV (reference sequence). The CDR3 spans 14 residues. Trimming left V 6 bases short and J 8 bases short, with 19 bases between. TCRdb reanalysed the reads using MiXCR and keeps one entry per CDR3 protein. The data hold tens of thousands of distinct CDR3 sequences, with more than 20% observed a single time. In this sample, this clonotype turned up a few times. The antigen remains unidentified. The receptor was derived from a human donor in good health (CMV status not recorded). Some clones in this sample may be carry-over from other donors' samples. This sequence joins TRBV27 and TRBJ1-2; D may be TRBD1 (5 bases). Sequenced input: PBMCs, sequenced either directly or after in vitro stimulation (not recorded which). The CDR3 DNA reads TGTGCCAGCAGCTTAGAGAGGAGGGGAGGAGGCTACACCTTC. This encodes CASSLERRGGGYTF.